This T cell receptor (beta chain) was retrieved from a study of blood T cell repertoires in COVID-19 (dated by TCRdb to 2019 to 2021). Turning to the overall study: Collaborator samples came from the United States, Italy and Spain and covered acute and convalescent phases of COVID-19. The samples were drawn from two sources: the first 160 participants of the ongoing ImmuneRACE study, and 1,254 subjects contributed by 6 global collaborators. Where available, HLA class I and class II types were obtained from metadata supplied by the sample provider rather than from assay-based typing. The dataset comprised deeply sampled blood TCRbeta repertoires from subjects exposed to, actively infected with, or recovered from COVID-19. A de-identified subject ID, COVID-19 status, age in years and sex were almost always included in the sample metadata. The repertoires were released in a freely available public database meant as a resource for research on the immune response to SARS-CoV-2. The material from the prospective study consisted of cDNA or gDNA derived from T cells, B-cell-depleted T cells, or PBMCs.

TCRbeta CDR3 regions were amplified from genomic DNA using the immunoSEQ Assay, a bias-controlled multiplex PCR. In the paper's pipeline: The number of nucleated cells in each sample was estimated by amplification of reference gene primers within the assay. To quantify the absolute abundance of each unique TCRbeta CDR3 rearrangement, sequence reads were collapsed and filtered. For each sample, productive Simpson clonality was calculated by taking the square root of Simpson's diversity index across productive rearrangements. TCRdb limited this immuneACCESS table to in-frame rearrangements with V and J called. A share of clones is missing; checked studies link under half to unresolved V genes, and the rest is unexplained. For V, J and clone size, that table is used; D and trimming come from the DNA. In this sample the table shows more than 65,000 clones, roughly 82% of which occur a single time. The leading ten clones occupy 7% to 9% of the sample.

A remark on this clone: It lacks a known antigen. Base qualities are not recorded, but no much larger clone differs from it by a single base.

Whole blood was collected in K2EDTA tubes by collaborating institutions according to the institutions' own protocols. Collaborator samples were shipped for TCRbeta analysis as frozen whole blood, isolated PBMCs, or DNA extracted from either sample type. The investigation overall reported the following: How much clinical and demographic metadata was included differed by source and by participant, and the metadata was provided uncurated.

CDR1 and CDR2 are read off the germline V gene as MNHEY and SVGAGI. At the junction V is shortened by 2 bases and J by 6 bases; bases outside the gene matches: 12. Spanning cysteine to phenylalanine, the CDR3 consists of 16 amino acids. The read is trimmed to its CDR3 DNA, 48 bases read in frame from base 1. This TCR was recovered from a human donor in a cohort sampled during active COVID-19. This receptor chain uses TRBV6-5 and TRBJ1-2, and TRBD1 matches 7 of the central bases. The sample consisted of peripheral blood. The CDR3 in this case is CASSYPLGRGTDGYTF. The DNA reads as follows: TGTGCCAGCAGTTACCCGTTGGGCAGGGGGACTGATGGCTACACCTTC.